This TCR beta chain was profiled in a study of cytomegalovirus exposure and HLA in healthy donors. Donors counted as nominally healthy when sampled, yet unrecorded immune exposures were likely. The CDR3 runs to 14 residues. V lost 3 bases and J 1 base, leaving 7 bases between the germline ends. CDR1 and CDR2 from the germline V gene are SGHRS and YFSETQ. This PCR relied on a set of 60 Vbeta primers and 13 Jbeta primers. Clones were sequenced by immunoSEQ multiplex PCR, and TCRdb holds only the in-frame ones, with some missing. The repertoire holds some 80,000 clones, about four fifths seen once, with under 7% in the top ten.

This clonotype originated in a man between 18 and 29 years old in good health and CMV-seropositive. The V and J genes are TRBV5-1 and TRBJ2-2; D not resolved. Sequencing was performed on PBMCs. The CDR3 reads CASSSPVNTGELFF. The CDR3 nucleotides read TGCGCCAGCAGCTCCCCGGTGAACACCGGGGAGCTGTTTTTT.